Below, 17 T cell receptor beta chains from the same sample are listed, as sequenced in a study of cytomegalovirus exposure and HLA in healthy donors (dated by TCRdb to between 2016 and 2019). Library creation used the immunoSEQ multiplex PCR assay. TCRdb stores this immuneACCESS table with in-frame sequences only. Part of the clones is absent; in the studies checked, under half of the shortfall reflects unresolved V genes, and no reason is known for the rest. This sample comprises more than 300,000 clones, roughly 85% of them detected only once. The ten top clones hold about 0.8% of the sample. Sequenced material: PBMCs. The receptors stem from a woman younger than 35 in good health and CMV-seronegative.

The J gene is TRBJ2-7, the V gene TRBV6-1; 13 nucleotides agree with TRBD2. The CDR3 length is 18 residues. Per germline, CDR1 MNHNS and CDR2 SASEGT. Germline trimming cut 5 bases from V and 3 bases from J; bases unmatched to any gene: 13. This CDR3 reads CASSKGRTSGRVNYEQYF. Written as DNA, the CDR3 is TGTGCCAGCAGTAAAGGCCGGACTAGCGGGAGAGTCAACTACGAGCAGTACTTC.

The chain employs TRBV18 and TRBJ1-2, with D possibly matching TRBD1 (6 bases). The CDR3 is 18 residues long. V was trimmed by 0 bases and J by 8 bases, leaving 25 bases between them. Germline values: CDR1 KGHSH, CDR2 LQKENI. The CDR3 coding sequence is TGTGCCAGCTCACCACCGGGGGCAGGGACCGGTTCCGGTTGGGGCTACACCTTC. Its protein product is CASSPPGAGTGSGWGYTF.

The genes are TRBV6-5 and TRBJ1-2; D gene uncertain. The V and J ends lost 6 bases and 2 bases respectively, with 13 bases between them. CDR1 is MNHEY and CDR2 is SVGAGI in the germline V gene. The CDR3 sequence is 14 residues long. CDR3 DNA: TGTGCCAGCAGGGTGTCACAGATGAACTATGGCTACACCTTC. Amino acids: CASRVSQMNYGYTF.

The CDR3 DNA is TGTGCCAGCAGTCTGACAGGGGATAACTATGGCTACACCTTC. As protein: CASSLTGDNYGYTF. The V and J genes are TRBV6-6 and TRBJ1-2, with 8 bases identical to TRBD1. The CDR3 runs 14 residues. CDR1 and CDR2 from the germline V gene are MNHNY and SVGAGI (reference sequence). Trimming cost V 5 bases and J 1 base; bases outside gene matches: 3.

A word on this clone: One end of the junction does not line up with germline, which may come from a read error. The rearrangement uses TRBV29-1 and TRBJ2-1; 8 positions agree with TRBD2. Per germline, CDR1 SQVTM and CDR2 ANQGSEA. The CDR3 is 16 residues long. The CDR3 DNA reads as TGCAGCGTTGTCTTGAACAGACTACTTCTCTCGGGAGGGCCGCTCTTC. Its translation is CSVVLNRLLLSGGPLF.

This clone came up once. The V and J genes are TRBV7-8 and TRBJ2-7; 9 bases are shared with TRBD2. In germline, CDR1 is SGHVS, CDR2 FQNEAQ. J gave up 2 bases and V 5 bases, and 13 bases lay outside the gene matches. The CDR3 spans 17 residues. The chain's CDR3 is CASSPSGSSGAPYEQYF. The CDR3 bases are TGTGCCAGCAGCCCCTCGGGGTCTAGCGGGGCTCCCTACGAGCAGTACTTC.

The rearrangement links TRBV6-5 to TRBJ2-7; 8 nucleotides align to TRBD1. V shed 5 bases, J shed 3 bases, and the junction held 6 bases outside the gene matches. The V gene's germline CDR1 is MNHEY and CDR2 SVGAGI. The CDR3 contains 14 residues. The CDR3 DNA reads TGTGCCAGCAGTCCGCGGACAGGGTTCTACGAGCAGTACTTC. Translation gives CASSPRTGFYEQYF.

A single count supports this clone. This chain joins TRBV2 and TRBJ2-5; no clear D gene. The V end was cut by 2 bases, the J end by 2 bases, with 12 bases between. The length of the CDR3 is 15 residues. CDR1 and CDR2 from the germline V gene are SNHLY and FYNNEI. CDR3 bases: TGTGCCAGCAGTGAACAGTACTCACTACAAGAGACCCAGTACTTC. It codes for CASSEQYSLQETQYF.

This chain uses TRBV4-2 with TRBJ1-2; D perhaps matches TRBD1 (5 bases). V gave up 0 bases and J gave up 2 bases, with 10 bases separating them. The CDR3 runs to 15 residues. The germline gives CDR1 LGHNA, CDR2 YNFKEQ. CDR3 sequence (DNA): TGTGCCAGCAGCCAAGACCCCGGGGGGAACTATGGCTACACCTTC. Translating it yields CASSQDPGGNYGYTF.

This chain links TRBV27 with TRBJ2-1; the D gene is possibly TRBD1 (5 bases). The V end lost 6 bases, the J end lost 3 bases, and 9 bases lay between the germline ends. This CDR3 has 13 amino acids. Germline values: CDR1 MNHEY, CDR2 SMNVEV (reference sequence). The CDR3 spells CASSLRDYNEQFF. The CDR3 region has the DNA TGTGCCAGCAGCCTCAGGGACTACAATGAGCAGTTCTTC.

CDR3 sequence reads: CASSYAEYMKDTIYF. The DNA for the CDR3 is TGTGCCAGCAGTTACGCAGAATATATGAAAGACACCATATATTTT. The rearrangement joins TRBV6-6 to TRBJ1-3; no clear D. Germline V gene sequence: CDR1 MNHNY, CDR2 SVGAGI (reference sequence). The V and J ends lost 2 bases and 8 bases respectively, with 16 bases between them. CDR3 length: 15 residues.

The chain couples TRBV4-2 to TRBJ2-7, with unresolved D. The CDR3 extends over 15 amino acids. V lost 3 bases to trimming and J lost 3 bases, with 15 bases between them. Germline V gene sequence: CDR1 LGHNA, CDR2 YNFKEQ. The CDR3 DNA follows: TGTGCCAGCAGCCAGAGGAGTGGCCTACTCTACGAGCAGTACTTC. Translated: CASSQRSGLLYEQYF.

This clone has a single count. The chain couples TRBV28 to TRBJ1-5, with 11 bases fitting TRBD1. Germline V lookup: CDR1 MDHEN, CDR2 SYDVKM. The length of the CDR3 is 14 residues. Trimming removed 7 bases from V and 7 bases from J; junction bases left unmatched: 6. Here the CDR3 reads CASTGTGGWQPQHF. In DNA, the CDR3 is TGTGCCAGCACAGGGACAGGGGGATGGCAGCCCCAGCATTTT.

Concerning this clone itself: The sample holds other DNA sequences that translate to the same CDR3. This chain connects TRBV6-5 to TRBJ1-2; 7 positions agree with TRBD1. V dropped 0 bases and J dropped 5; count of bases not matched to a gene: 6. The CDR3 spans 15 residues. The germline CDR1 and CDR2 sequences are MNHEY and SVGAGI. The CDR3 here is CASSYSTGVGYGYTF. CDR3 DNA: TGTGCCAGCAGTTACTCCACAGGGGTAGGGTATGGCTACACCTTC.

CDR3 in amino acids: CASSSHSGRPNEQFF. CDR3 nucleotides: TGTGCCAGCAGCTCGCATAGCGGGAGACCCAATGAGCAGTTCTTC. The chain combines TRBV7-3 with TRBJ2-1; 9 nucleotides agree with TRBD2. The CDR3 sequence is 15 residues long. Germline V lookup: CDR1 SGHTA, CDR2 FQGTGA. V lost 4 bases and J lost 6; bases outside the gene matches: 7.

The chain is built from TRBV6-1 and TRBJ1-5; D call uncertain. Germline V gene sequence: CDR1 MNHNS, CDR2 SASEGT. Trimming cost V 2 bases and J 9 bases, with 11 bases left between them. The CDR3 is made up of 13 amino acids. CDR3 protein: CASSERGDVPQHF. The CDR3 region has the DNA TGTGCCAGCAGTGAACGGGGAGATGTGCCCCAGCATTTT.

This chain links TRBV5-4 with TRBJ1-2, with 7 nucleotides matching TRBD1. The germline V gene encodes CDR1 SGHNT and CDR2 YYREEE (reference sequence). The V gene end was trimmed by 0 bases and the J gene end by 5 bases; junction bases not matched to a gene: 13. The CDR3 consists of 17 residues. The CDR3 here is CASSLGGLRQGSYGYTF. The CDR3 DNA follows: TGTGCCAGCAGCTTGGGCGGTTTGAGACAGGGTTCTTATGGCTACACCTTC.